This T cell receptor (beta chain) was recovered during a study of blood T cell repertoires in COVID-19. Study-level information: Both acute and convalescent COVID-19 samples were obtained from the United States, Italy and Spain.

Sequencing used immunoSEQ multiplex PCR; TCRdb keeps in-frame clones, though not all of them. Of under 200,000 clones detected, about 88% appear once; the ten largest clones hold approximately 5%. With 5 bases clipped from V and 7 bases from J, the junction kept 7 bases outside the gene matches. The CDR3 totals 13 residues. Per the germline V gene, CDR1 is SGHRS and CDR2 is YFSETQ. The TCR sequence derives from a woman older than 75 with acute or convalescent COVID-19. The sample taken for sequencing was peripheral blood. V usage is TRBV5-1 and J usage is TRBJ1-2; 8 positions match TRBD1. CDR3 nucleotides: TGCGCCAGCAGTTTACAGGGGGGGGTTGGCTACACCTTC. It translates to CASSLQGGVGYTF.